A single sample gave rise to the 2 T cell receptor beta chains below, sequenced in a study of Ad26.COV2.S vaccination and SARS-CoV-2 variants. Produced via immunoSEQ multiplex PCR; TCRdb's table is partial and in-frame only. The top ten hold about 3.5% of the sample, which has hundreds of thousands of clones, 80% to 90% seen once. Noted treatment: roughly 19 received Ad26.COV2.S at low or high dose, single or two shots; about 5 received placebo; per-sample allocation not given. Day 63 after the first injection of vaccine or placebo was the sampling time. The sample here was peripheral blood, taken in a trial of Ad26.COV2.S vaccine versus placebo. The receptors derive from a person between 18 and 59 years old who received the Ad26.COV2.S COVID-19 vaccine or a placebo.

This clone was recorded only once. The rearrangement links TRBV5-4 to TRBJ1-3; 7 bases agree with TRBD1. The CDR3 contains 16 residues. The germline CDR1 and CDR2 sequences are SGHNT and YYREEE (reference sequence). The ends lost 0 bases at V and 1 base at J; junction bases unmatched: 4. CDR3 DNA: TGTGCCAGCAGCTTGGGGACAGGATTTTCTGGAAACACCATATATTTT. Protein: CASSLGTGFSGNTIYF. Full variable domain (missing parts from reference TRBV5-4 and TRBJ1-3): ETGVTQSPTHLIKTRGQQVTLRCSSQSGHNTVSWYQQALGQGPQFIFQYYREEENGRGNFPPRFSGLQFPNYSSELNVNALELDDSALYLCASSLGTGFSGNTIYFGEGSWLTVV.

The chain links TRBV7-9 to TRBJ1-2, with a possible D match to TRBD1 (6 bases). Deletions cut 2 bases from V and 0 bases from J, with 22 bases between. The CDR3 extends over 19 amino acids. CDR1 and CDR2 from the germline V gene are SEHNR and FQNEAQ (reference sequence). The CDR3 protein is CASSLRYSQGFGANYGYTF. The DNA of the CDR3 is TGTGCCAGCAGCTTAAGATATTCACAGGGCTTCGGAGCTAACTATGGCTACACCTTC.